The 25 T cell receptor beta chains below were found in one sample sequenced in a study of T cell repertoires in cytomegalovirus infection. Their cognate antigens are unknown. TCRdb ran MiXCR on the reads and lists one entry per CDR3 protein. The repertoire holds 90,000 to 120,000 distinct CDR3 sequences, around 45% seen once, with approximately 74% in the top ten. The specimen was CD8+ T cells from cultured PBMCs, collected from culture after CMV antigen stimulation. The receptors shown here come from a human donor in good health (CMV status not recorded). Some clones in this sample may be carry-over from other donors' samples.

The genes are TRBV28 and TRBJ1-1; maybe TRBD1 (5 bases). This CDR3 is built from 14 residues. Germline-derived CDR1 and CDR2 are MDHEN and SYDVKM. V lost 4 bases and J lost 3, with 12 bases in between. CDR3 in DNA: TGTGCCAGCAGTTACCGGGGGACGTACACTGAAGCTTTCTTT. This gives the protein CASSYRGTYTEAFF.

This clonotype has a single count. This chain uses TRBV2 with TRBJ1-1; maybe TRBD1 (5 bases). The CDR3 loop spans 13 amino acids. The germline V gene has CDR1 SNHLY and CDR2 FYNNEI. V dropped 3 bases and J dropped 6 bases, with 11 bases sitting between them. The CDR3, as DNA: TGTGCCAGCAGTGAGGGGTGGGACGCTGAAGCTTTCTTT. Residues: CASSEGWDAEAFF.

The CDR3 DNA is TGTGCCAGTAGTATAGACGGGGGGAACACTGAAGCTTTCTTT. The encoded protein is CASSIDGGNTEAFF. The V call is TRBV19, the J call TRBJ1-1; maybe TRBD1 (5 bases). Germline V gene data show CDR1 as LNHDA and CDR2 as SQIVND (reference sequence). The V end lost 0 bases, the J end lost 1 base, and 6 bases lay between the germline ends. The CDR3 contains 14 residues.

The rearrangement joins TRBV7-6 to TRBJ2-2, with 8 bases identical to TRBD2. The CDR3 is made up of 16 amino acids. J lost 4 bases, V lost 1 base, and 5 bases had no gene match. CDR1 and CDR2 from the germline V gene are SGHVS and FNYEAQ. The CDR3: CASSLVSGGTTGELFF. In DNA form, the CDR3 reads TGTGCCAGCAGCTTAGTGAGCGGGGGTACCACCGGGGAGCTGTTTTTT.

The CDR3 coding sequence is TGTGCCAGCAGCCCGTTCGGGACTAGCGGAGGTTTTGGGCAGTTCTTC. Translated: CASSPFGTSGGFGQFF. The J gene is TRBJ2-1, the V gene TRBV7-8; 11 nucleotides agree with TRBD2. V lost 5 bases to trimming and J lost 12 bases; unmatched junction nucleotides: 15. CDR1 and CDR2 (germline): SGHVS, FQNEAQ. The CDR3 sequence is 16 residues long.

In its sample, this clonotype was seen a few times. The chain couples TRBV4-1 to TRBJ2-7; possible D gene TRBD2, 6 bases. V was pared by 0 bases and J by 7 bases, with 13 bases between. The CDR3 is 14 amino acids. CDR1 is MGHRA, CDR2 YSYEKL, per germline. The CDR3 DNA reads as TGCGCCAGCAGCCAAGATAGGACTATCGGGGAGCAGTACTTC. Protein sequence: CASSQDRTIGEQYF.

The rearrangement joins TRBV20-1 to TRBJ2-5, with 9 bases that match TRBD1. Germline V gene lookup returns CDR1 DFQATT and CDR2 SNEGSKA (reference sequence). V dropped 6 bases and J dropped 7; count of bases not matched to a gene: 18. The CDR3 is made up of 16 amino acids. The CDR3 here is CSANTRDRAGEGTQYF. CDR3 in DNA: TGCAGTGCAAATACCCGGGACAGGGCCGGGGAGGGGACCCAGTACTTC.

This clonotype was counted between two and nine times. The J gene is TRBJ2-5, the V gene TRBV7-2; no clear D gene. Germline lookup yields CDR1 SGHTA and CDR2 FQGNSA. Trimming stripped 0 bases from V and 5 bases from J, with 4 bases between. The CDR3 length is 12 residues. Written as DNA, the CDR3 is TGTGCCAGCAGCTTAGCGGGCGAGACCCAGTACTTC. Protein sequence: CASSLAGETQYF.

This clonotype showed up just a few times. The genes are TRBV19 and TRBJ1-1; 7 bases line up with TRBD1. Germline V CDR1 and CDR2: LNHDA, SQIVND (reference sequence). V was clipped by 7 bases and J by 1 base; unmatched bases: 6. There are 14 residues in the CDR3. The CDR3 coding sequence is TGTGCCAGTAAACCGGGACAGCAGAACACTGAAGCTTTCTTT. Protein: CASKPGQQNTEAFF.

This chain connects TRBV7-4 to TRBJ2-1; D is perhaps TRBD1 or TRBD2 (5 bases each). This CDR3 has 15 amino acids. CDR1 is SGHVT, CDR2 SQSDAQ, per germline. Trimming took off 0 bases at V and 3 bases at J, with 9 bases between the two ends. The CDR3 nucleotides are TGTGCCAGCAGCTTAGCGCTGGGGGTCTACAATGAGCAGTTCTTC. It yields the protein CASSLALGVYNEQFF.

The table lists this clonotype with a few counts. This chain uses TRBV19 with TRBJ1-1; D might be TRBD1 (6 bases). The V end lost 4 bases, the J end lost 0 bases, and 12 bases lay between the germline ends. Germline CDR1 is LNHDA and CDR2 is SQIVND (reference sequence). The CDR3 loop spans 15 amino acids. As DNA, the CDR3 is TGTGCCAGTAGTAGTCAGGGGCTGATGAACACTGAAGCTTTCTTT. Protein sequence: CASSSQGLMNTEAFF.

This clonotype has only a few counts. J is TRBJ2-3 and V is TRBV12-3 or TRBV12-4, with D uncertain. The CDR3 is 16 residues long. Trimming took 3 bases from V and 5 from J, leaving 18 bases between them. This CDR3 is CASSFSRAKTLDTQYF. The CDR3 nucleotides are TGTGCCAGCAGTTTCTCCCGGGCCAAGACTTTAGATACGCAGTATTTT.

The V call is TRBV9, the J call TRBJ2-1; D is unresolved. The CDR3 spans 14 residues. Germline assignment: CDR1 SGDLS and CDR2 YYNGEE. V was shortened by 4 bases and J by 1 base, with 9 bases between the two germline ends. CDR3 nucleotides: TGTGCCAGCAGCCCCTTCGGGTCCTACAATGAGCAGTTCTTC. It specifies CASSPFGSYNEQFF.

On this clonotype itself: One base away lies a much larger clone, so this may be a sequencing read error. As the CDR3 is not closed by the conserved phenylalanine or tryptophan, this likely results from a read error. This rearrangement joins TRBV4-1 to TRBJ1-1; perhaps TRBD1 as D (6 bases). Trimming stripped 3 bases from V and 2 bases from J, with 10 bases between. Looked up from germline, CDR1 is MGHRA and CDR2 is YSYEKL. The CDR3 is 14 residues long. CDR3: CASSQTGVNTEAFL. The CDR3 DNA reads TGCGCCAGCAGCCAGACAGGAGTTAACACTGAAGCTTTCCTT.

This clonotype was seen a few times. The V gene is TRBV6-1, the J gene TRBJ2-3, with D possibly being TRBD2 (6 bases). The germline V and J ends were trimmed by 2 bases and 5 bases, with 20 bases remaining between them. CDR3 size: 17 residues. CDR1 MNHNS and CDR2 SASEGT come from the germline V gene. CDR3 sequence: CASSESIAGRSIDTQYF. The CDR3 bases are TGTGCCAGCAGTGAATCCATTGCGGGGCGGTCCATAGATACGCAGTATTTT.

The chain links TRBV19 to TRBJ2-3, with 8 bases that match TRBD2. Germline values: CDR1 LNHDA, CDR2 SQIVND (reference sequence). J was trimmed by 2 bases and V by 6 bases; bases with no gene match: 7. This CDR3 is built from 15 residues. As DNA, the CDR3 is TGTGCCAGTAGCCACCGCGGGGGGTACACAGATACGCAGTATTTT. As protein: CASSHRGGYTDTQYF.

The genes are TRBV25-1 and TRBJ1-5; D is unresolved. CDR1 and CDR2 (germline): MGHDK, SYGVNS. The CDR3 covers 15 residues. V lost 6 bases, J lost 5 bases, and 17 bases lay in between. In DNA form, the CDR3 reads TGTGCCAGCAGCGCATCACCGGGCCAGGATCAGCCCCAGCATTTT. It yields the protein CASSASPGQDQPQHF.

This clonotype was seen a handful of times. The J gene is TRBJ2-5, the V gene TRBV12-3 or TRBV12-4, with 7 nucleotides matching TRBD1. The V gene end was trimmed by 7 bases and the J gene end by 5 bases; junction bases not matched to a gene: 7. This CDR3 contains 13 residues. The CDR3 loop reads CASTPGGMETQYF. CDR3 in DNA: TGTGCCAGCACCCCAGGGGGAATGGAGACCCAGTACTTC.

The V call is TRBV7-2, the J call TRBJ2-5; 7 positions match TRBD1. Trimming took 3 bases from V and 2 from J; bases not matched to a gene: 6. This CDR3 comprises 15 residues. The germline gives CDR1 SGHTA, CDR2 FQGNSA. CDR3 in DNA: TGTGCCAGCAGCTTCCCGGGACAGCTACAAGAGACCCAGTACTTC. It specifies CASSFPGQLQETQYF. Full variable domain (missing parts from reference TRBV7-2 and TRBJ2-5): GAGVSQSPSNKVTEKGKDVELRCDPISGHTALYWYRQSLGQGLEFLIYFQGNSAPDKSGLPSDRFSAERTGGSVSTLTIQRTQQEDSAVYLCASSFPGQLQETQYFGPGTRLLVL.

The CDR3 sequence: CASSFGGQRFLQETQYF. The CDR3 bases are TGTGCCAGCAGCTTTGGAGGCCAAAGGTTCTTACAAGAGACCCAGTACTTC. J is TRBJ2-5 and V is TRBV5-6, with a tentative D call TRBD2 (5 bases). The CDR3 runs to 17 residues. CDR1 and CDR2 from the germline V gene are SGHDT and YYEEEE. Between the trimmed V and J ends, which lost 2 bases and 2 bases, there was a span of 19 bases.

This rearrangement joins TRBV19 to TRBJ1-5, with 8 positions matching TRBD1. Germline V gene lookup returns CDR1 LNHDA and CDR2 SQIVND (reference sequence). The CDR3 totals 16 residues. Trimming at V came to 1 base and at J to 4 bases, leaving 6 bases not matched to a gene. CDR3 sequence reads: CASSIGDRGLNQPQHF. The DNA for the CDR3 is TGTGCCAGTAGTATAGGCGACAGGGGCCTAAATCAGCCCCAGCATTTT.

V is TRBV10-3 and J is TRBJ2-3; 9 positions agree with TRBD2. The CDR3 length is 18 residues. V dropped 8 bases and J dropped 0; count of bases not matched to a gene: 15. The germline V gene encodes CDR1 ENHRY and CDR2 SYGVKD. The CDR3 DNA follows: TGTGCCATCGGGAGTCGAGCGGGGGGTACGGGGAGCACAGATACGCAGTATTTT. It translates to CAIGSRAGGTGSTDTQYF.

The chain uses TRBV6-8 and TRBJ1-4, with a possible D match to TRBD1 (5 bases). Germline CDR1 reads MNHGY; CDR2 reads SAAAGT. V was pared by 2 bases and J by 5 bases, with 24 bases between. The CDR3 contains 19 residues. CDR3 nucleotides: TGTGCCAGCAGTTACCGGTCGGGGCCTTACGTAAGGGTAAATGAAAAACTGTTTTTT. Amino acids: CASSYRSGPYVRVNEKLFF.

The rearrangement links TRBV7-2 to TRBJ1-6; no definite D call. CDR3 length: 15 residues. Germline loops: CDR1 SGHTA, CDR2 FQGNSA. V lost 7 bases and J 6 bases, leaving 16 bases between the germline ends. The CDR3 nucleotides are TGTGCCAGCACCCCAGAAGTATTTTTTAATTCACCCCTCCACTTT. This encodes CASTPEVFFNSPLHF. The full variable domain, with the rest looked up from reference TRBV7-2 and TRBJ1-6, is GAGVSQSPSNKVTEKGKDVELRCDPISGHTALYWYRQSLGQGLEFLIYFQGNSAPDKSGLPSDRFSAERTGGSVSTLTIQRTQQEDSAVYLCASTPEVFFNSPLHFGNGTRLTVT.

CDR3 region: CASPFIGSSGRDSTDSVKNIQYF. The CDR3 DNA is TGTGCCAGCCCATTCATAGGGAGTTCGGGCAGGGACTCTACCGATTCCGTCAAAAACATTCAGTACTTC. The chain uses TRBV25-1 and TRBJ2-4, with D maybe TRBD2 (6 bases). The CDR3 sequence is 23 residues long. V lost 8 bases and J 3 bases, leaving 41 bases between the germline ends. Germline CDR1 reads MGHDK; CDR2 reads SYGVNS.